This T cell receptor beta chain derives from a study of cytomegalovirus exposure and HLA in healthy donors. Germline V lookup: CDR1 MNHNY, CDR2 SVGAGI (reference sequence). The CDR3 totals 15 residues. V lost 6 bases to trimming and J lost 8 bases; unmatched junction nucleotides: 12. Study-level results: After further analysis at a later stage, some 15,000 TCR beta sequences were associated with HLA alleles at 0.05 false discovery rate. A cluster of highly shared sequence variants was likely a sequencing artifact.

As to this clone: Its antigen is still unknown.

Vbeta (60) and Jbeta (13) primers were used in the PCR. Assay: immunoSEQ multiplex PCR; the TCRdb copy retains only in-frame clones and omits some. The profile shows under 140,000 clones, around 86% of them singletons. The V gene is TRBV6-6, the J gene TRBJ1-4; 7 bases are shared with TRBD1. Input material: PBMCs. The receptor's source is a middle-aged man in good health and CMV-seronegative. DNA for the CDR3: TGTGCCAGCAGCCGAGGGACAGCCCCTTCGGAAAAACTGTTTTTT. The encoded protein is CASSRGTAPSEKLFF.